The rows below give T cell receptor beta chains drawn from one sample of a study of CD8+CD57+ T cells in acquired aplastic anemia. MiXCR, run by TCRdb on the reads, gives a single entry per CDR3 protein. This table has 150,000 to 200,000 distinct CDR3 sequences, more than 40% appearing once. The sequenced sample consisted of sorted CD4+, CD8+, or CD8+CD57+ T cells (not recorded which) from PBMCs. These receptors all stem from a human donor with aplastic anemia. Both conserved end residues are part of each CDR3. The order of the fields is J gene, D gene, clone size, V gene, CDR3 DNA, CDR3 protein. The D gene is left open where the match is weak. For some rows the clone size is stated as once, few or many, or as a class when expanded; others skip it.

TRBJ2-1	-	many	TRBV20-1	TGCAGTGCTTGGGGACGGGTGGGTGAGCAGTTCTTC	CSAWGRVGEQFF
TRBJ1-6	TRBD1	few	TRBV10-3	TGTGCCATCGACGCCACCGGGACAGCCAATTCACCCCTCCACTTT	CAIDATGTANSPLHF
TRBJ2-3	-	many	TRBV7-2	TGTGCCAGCAGCTCTCCTCCAACAGATACGCAGTATTTT	CASSSPPTDTQYF
TRBJ1-4	-	-	TRBV7-9	TGTGCCAGCAGCTCTGAAGAAAGGCTGTTTTTT	CASSSEERLFF
TRBJ1-6	-	few	TRBV19	TGTGCCACCTCAGGGGAAGGTTCACCCCTCCACTTT	CATSGEGSPLHF
TRBJ1-1	TRBD1	-	TRBV20-1	TGCAGTGCTTCCAGGGGGCGTAGTATGAACACTGAAGCTTTCTTT	CSASRGRSMNTEAFF
TRBJ2-7	TRBD1	-	TRBV7-9	TGTGCCAGCAGCTTAACGGGACAGGGGTTACACGAGCAGTACTTC	CASSLTGQGLHEQYF
TRBJ2-7	-	-	TRBV20-1	TGCAGTGCTAGAGATTGGGGGGGGGCCTCCGAGCAGTACTTC	CSARDWGGASEQYF
TRBJ2-7	-	many	TRBV7-9	TGTGCCAGCAGCCCTTCCTCCTACGAGCAGTACTTC	CASSPSSYEQYF
TRBJ2-7	-	many	TRBV5-4	TGTGCCAGCAGCTTGAGGTACGAGCAGTACTTC	CASSLRYEQYF
TRBJ2-1	-	-	TRBV24-1	TGTGCCACCAGTGACGGCCGGAATGAGTTCTTC	CATSDGRNEFF
TRBJ1-6	-	-	TRBV25-1	TGTGCCAGCGCCGGACAGCCACATTCACCCCTCCACTTT	CASAGQPHSPLHF
TRBJ2-5	TRBD1	-	TRBV29-1	TGCAGCGTTGGCAGGGGGCAAGAGACCCAGTACTTC	CSVGRGQETQYF
TRBJ1-1	-	-	TRBV10-3	TGTGCCATCAGAGAAGAGGGGAAAGCTTTCTTT	CAIREEGKAFF
TRBJ1-5	-	many	TRBV19	TGTGCCAGTAGTATAGTAATATCACGGCCCCAGCATTTT	CASSIVISRPQHF
TRBJ2-1	TRBD2	-	TRBV6-1	TGTGCCAGCAGTGAACCGGGGGGAGTATCCTACAATGAGCAGTTCTTC	CASSEPGGVSYNEQFF
TRBJ1-6	-	-	TRBV20-1	TGCAGTGCCCCGAATCGGAATTCACCCCTCCACTTT	CSAPNRNSPLHF
TRBJ2-2	-	-	TRBV2	TGTGCCAGCAGTGAGAGATACACCGGGGAGCTGCTTTTT	CASSERYTGELLF
TRBJ2-7	-	-	TRBV20-1	TGCAGTGCTAGGCCTACGGGACGGAGCTCCTACGAGCAGTACTTC	CSARPTGRSSYEQYF
TRBJ1-6	-	few	TRBV10-3	TGTGCCATCAGTTCGGTTGGGGGGCGCGATTCACCCCTCCACTTT	CAISSVGGRDSPLHF
TRBJ2-7	TRBD2	many	TRBV20-1	TGCAGTGCTAGAGATTTAGCGGGAGCCTACGAGCAGTACTTC	CSARDLAGAYEQYF
TRBJ2-5	TRBD2	few	TRBV9	TGTGCCAGCAGCCCGTCAGGACTAGCGGGAGGAGAGACCCAGTACTTC	CASSPSGLAGGETQYF
TRBJ2-3	TRBD2	many	TRBV7-9	TGTGCCAGCAGCGCTCTTCAGCGGGAGGGAGTCCCAGATACGCAGTATTTT	CASSALQREGVPDTQYF
TRBJ1-4	-	-	TRBV6-1	TGTGCCAGCAGTCGTCAGGGTTTAGCAGCTAATGAAAAACTGTTTTTT	CASSRQGLAANEKLFF
TRBJ2-3	TRBD2	many	TRBV11-1	TGTGCCAGCAGCTTAGAAATCCTAGCGGGGGGGGGCACAGATACGCAGTATTTT	CASSLEILAGGGTDTQYF
TRBJ2-1	-	many	TRBV12-3/TRBV12-4	TGTGCCAGCAGTGCCCCCGGGATCAACAATGAGCAGTTCTTC	CASSAPGINNEQFF
TRBJ2-1	TRBD1	many	TRBV9	TGTGCCAGCAGCTATCGGACAGGGGAGCAGAATGAGCAGTTCTTC	CASSYRTGEQNEQFF
TRBJ2-1	-	many	TRBV11-2	TGTGCCAGCAACGAACCACAGACATCCTACTACAATGAGCAGTTCTTC	CASNEPQTSYYNEQFF
TRBJ2-7	-	many	TRBV5-5	TGTGCCAGCAGCTTCTGGGATGCCTACGAGCAGTACTTC	CASSFWDAYEQYF
TRBJ2-7	-	-	TRBV11-1	TGTGCCAGCAGCTTAGCGACAGTTGGAGGATTGAGCTCCTACGAGCAGTACTTC	CASSLATVGGLSSYEQYF
TRBJ1-1	TRBD1	many	TRBV10-3	TGTGCCATCAGTGAGCCAAACAGGGGCCTGTACACTGAAGCTTTCTTT	CAISEPNRGLYTEAFF
TRBJ1-4	-	-	TRBV9	TGTGCCAGCAGCTCAAGTGGGAGGGAGCCGGGCACTAATGAAAAACTGTTTTTT	CASSSSGREPGTNEKLFF
TRBJ2-1	-	-	TRBV11-1	TGTGCCAGCAGCCCGACTAGAACGGTCTTCGGCGGTGAGCAGTTCTTC	CASSPTRTVFGGEQFF
TRBJ2-1	-	-	TRBV7-2	TGTGCCAGCAGCTTAGCGACGTTGGATGAGCAGTTCTTC	CASSLATLDEQFF
TRBJ2-7	-	-	TRBV11-3	TGTGCCAGCAGCGAAGGGGCGGGGACCAACTACGAGCAGTACTTC	CASSEGAGTNYEQYF
TRBJ2-1	TRBD2	-	TRBV19	TGTGCCAGTAGTCCCGCCCATCCAGCGGGAGGGCCTCTCCTACACGATACCTCCTACAATGAGCAGTTCTTC	CASSPAHPAGGPLLHDTSYNEQFF
TRBJ2-1	TRBD2	-	TRBV10-1	TGCGCCAGCAGTGAGAGGAGGTCGGCTAGCGGGAGCAATGAGCAGTTCTTC	CASSERRSASGSNEQFF
TRBJ1-1	-	many	TRBV7-9	TGTGCCAGCAGCTTAGGTTTGGGGCTGAACACTGAAGCTTTCTTT	CASSLGLGLNTEAFF
TRBJ1-3	-	once	TRBV19	TGTGCCAGTAGTATGACGGACAAGAGACGGGACACCATATATTTT	CASSMTDKRRDTIYF
TRBJ2-7	-	many	TRBV5-1	TGCGCCAGCGATGGGGGGAATTCTGCTTACAGCACCTACGAGCAGTACTTC	CASDGGNSAYSTYEQYF
TRBJ2-7	TRBD1	few	TRBV3-1	TGTGCCAGCAGCCTGGGGACAGGGCTAATCTACGAGCAGTACTTC	CASSLGTGLIYEQYF
TRBJ1-1	-	few	TRBV19	TGTGCCAGTTACAGAACGGGGGGCATGAACACTGAAGCTTTCTTT	CASYRTGGMNTEAFF
TRBJ2-1	-	many	TRBV15	TGTGCCACCAGCAGAGTAAGTGGGGAGCAGTTCTTC	CATSRVSGEQFF
TRBJ2-2	-	-	TRBV2	TGTGCCAGCAGTCAGGACAGTCCCGGGGAGCTGTTTTTT	CASSQDSPGELFF
TRBJ1-2	-	-	TRBV19	TGTGCCAGTAGTATCGGGAGGGTTGGATATGGCTACACCTTC	CASSIGRVGYGYTF